These 10 T cell receptor beta chains share one sample of origin, sequenced in a study of T-cell memory formation after mild COVID-19. In TCRdb, the 5' RACE reads were re-called with MiXCR into one record per CDR3 protein. The table lists roughly 610,000 distinct CDR3 sequences, around a sixth of them singletons. The sample was PBMCs or a T cell subset sorted from them (not recorded which). The source is an adult woman who had mild COVID-19 (a few samples of this study predate the infection). Cell type and time point are not known.

The chain combines TRBV6-6 with TRBJ1-5, with 7 bases that match TRBD1. This CDR3 spans 21 amino acids. Unmatched junction bases numbered 17, after V lost 0 bases and J lost 0 bases. Germline CDR1 and CDR2: MNHNY and SVGAGI (reference sequence). The CDR3 sequence: CASSYSRGYRTGTYSNQPQHF. CDR3 DNA sequence: TGTGCCAGCAGTTACTCGAGAGGGTACCGGACAGGTACATATAGCAATCAGCCCCAGCATTTT.

This clonotype occurred a few times. The V call is TRBV29-1, the J call TRBJ2-1; no reliable D call. There are 13 residues in the CDR3. In germline, CDR1 is SQVTM, CDR2 ANQGSEA. V shed 5 bases and J shed 5 bases, with 13 bases lying between them. The DNA for the CDR3 is TGCAGCGTTTTGCACGTCGGACACAATGAGCAGTTCTTC. Translating it yields CSVLHVGHNEQFF.

The CDR3: CASSVGQGSETQYF. In nucleotides, the CDR3 is TGTGCCAGCAGCGTAGGACAGGGTTCGGAGACCCAGTACTTC. The V and J genes are TRBV9 and TRBJ2-5, with TRBD1 identical over 7 bases. Looked up from germline, CDR1 is SGDLS and CDR2 is YYNGEE. This CDR3 region has 14 residues. The trim removed 0 bases at V and 5 bases at J, leaving 4 bases unmatched.

The V and J genes are TRBV5-1 and TRBJ1-1; D not certain. V was clipped by 3 bases and J by 6 bases, with 12 bases between them. CDR1 SGHRS and CDR2 YFSETQ come from the germline V gene. This CDR3 spans 13 amino acids. CDR3 sequence (DNA): TGCGCCAGCAGCTCCTATGGTTTCCCTGAAGCTTTCTTT. Translated: CASSSYGFPEAFF.

In its sample, this clonotype was seen a few times. V usage is TRBV6-2 or TRBV6-3 and J usage is TRBJ2-1, with D maybe TRBD2 (5 bases). Germline assignment: CDR1 MNHEY and CDR2 SVGEGT. The V gene lost 2 bases and the J gene lost 13 bases, with 12 bases spanning the gap. The CDR3 runs to 12 residues. The CDR3 reads CASSYTAGPQFF. The CDR3 DNA follows: TGTGCCAGCAGTTACACTGCGGGCCCTCAGTTCTTC.

This clonotype was counted between two and nine times. The chain has TRBV5-4 and TRBJ1-1; D might be TRBD1 (6 bases). Germline lookup yields CDR1 SGHNT and CDR2 YYREEE (reference sequence). CDR3 length equals 14 residues. Between the trimmed V and J ends, which lost 4 bases and 4 bases, there was a span of 14 bases. CDR3: CASSPGQWGTEAFF. The DNA for the CDR3 is TGTGCCAGCAGCCCCGGACAGTGGGGCACTGAAGCTTTCTTT.

The CDR3 region has the DNA TGTGCCATTTCGGGACAGGGGGTATACGAGCAGTACTTC. It codes for CAISGQGVYEQYF. The chain recombines TRBV12-3 or TRBV12-4 with TRBJ2-7, with 11 bases that match TRBD1. The CDR3 has 13 amino acids. V lost 10 bases to trimming and J lost 4 bases; unmatched junction nucleotides: 6.

This rearrangement joins TRBV7-2 to TRBJ1-5; D possibly corresponds to TRBD1 (5 bases). CDR1 and CDR2 (germline): SGHTA, FQGNSA. This CDR3 is 15 amino acids long. Deletions cut 2 bases from V and 3 bases from J, with 11 bases between. DNA of the CDR3: TGTGCCAGCAGCTTAAGCAGGGACTACAATCAGCCCCAGCATTTT. It is translated as CASSLSRDYNQPQHF.

The rearrangement joins TRBV6-2 or TRBV6-3 to TRBJ2-1, with D possibly TRBD2 on 6 matching bases. Germline values: CDR1 MNHEY, CDR2 SVGEGT. CDR3 length equals 15 residues. V was shortened by 5 bases and J by 7 bases, with 18 bases between the two germline ends. Here the CDR3 reads CASSPLLAEGNEQFF. The CDR3 nucleotides are TGTGCCAGCAGTCCCCTCTTAGCGGAAGGAAATGAGCAGTTCTTC.

This sequence joins TRBV12-3 or TRBV12-4 and TRBJ1-1, with 8 bases aligning to TRBD1. This CDR3 region has 12 residues. Unmatched junction bases numbered 5, after V lost 4 bases and J lost 10 bases. For the CDR3, the DNA is TGTGCCAGCAGTTCCGGACAGGGATTAGCTTTCTTT. Its translation is CASSSGQGLAFF.